This T cell receptor beta chain comes out of a study of blood T cells in healthy people across ages. PCR was performed a second time for about 7 to 11 cycles using a sample-barcoded 5' primer and a J-beta primer mix. Using its own MiXCR run on the 5' RACE reads, TCRdb lists one record per CDR3 protein. The sample carries nearly 800,000 distinct CDR3 sequences, roughly 25% recorded once. V was clipped by 0 bases and J by 0 bases; unmatched bases: 4. This CDR3 region has 16 residues. Germline CDR1 and CDR2: DFQATT and SNEGSKA (reference sequence). This sample also appeared in a second study, on T cells of mothers and their children.

Sequenced material: blood. This receptor was identified in a boy aged 5-17 years in good health. V gene TRBV20-1 combines with J gene TRBJ2-3; 9 bases line up with TRBD2. CDR3 in DNA: TGCAGTGCTAGAGAGAGTAGCGGGAGAAGCACAGATACGCAGTATTTT. It translates to CSARESSGRSTDTQYF.